Following are 9 T cell receptor beta chains from one sample sequenced in a study of cytomegalovirus exposure and HLA in healthy donors. The primer mix had 60 Vbeta and 13 Jbeta primers. Profiling relied on immunoSEQ multiplex PCR, and the TCRdb table lists in-frame clones only, not all of them. The repertoire consists of under 95,000 clones, with 6.5% to 8% occurring once and the leading ten covering roughly 2.1%. Sequencing was done on a sample of PBMCs. The receptors derive from a man aged 45 to 65 in good health and CMV-seronegative.

This clone was counted a few times. V gene TRBV7-2 combines with J gene TRBJ2-7; TRBD2 might be the D (5 bases). Trimming cost V 3 bases and J 0 bases, with 12 bases left between them. This CDR3 has 15 amino acids. CDR1 SGHTA and CDR2 FQGNSA come from the germline V gene. CDR3 nucleotides: TGTGCCAGCAGCTTGGCTGGGAGAAGCTCCTACGAGCAGTACTTC. It is translated as CASSLAGRSSYEQYF.

This clone was picked up one time. This sequence joins TRBV9 and TRBJ2-2, with D possibly TRBD1 on 5 matching bases. Trimming removed 0 bases at V and 4 bases at J, with 13 bases between. The CDR3 runs 16 residues. Germline CDR1 and CDR2: SGDLS and YYNGEE. In DNA form, the CDR3 reads TGTGCCAGCAGCGTAGTTAGCAGGGCGGCCACCGGGGAGCTGTTTTTT. Translating gives CASSVVSRAATGELFF.

This clone was seen more than once but under ten times. V gene TRBV5-6 combines with J gene TRBJ2-5; TRBD2 matches 7 bases. The trim removed 2 bases at V and 1 base at J, leaving 5 bases unmatched. The length of the CDR3 is 15 residues. From germline, CDR1 is SGHDT and CDR2 YYEEEE. The CDR3 DNA is TGTGCCAGCAGCTTAGCGGGACTACCCCAAGAGACCCAGTACTTC. The encoded protein is CASSLAGLPQETQYF.

This chain links TRBV5-6 with TRBJ1-2; D is uncertain. Germline values: CDR1 SGHDT, CDR2 YYEEEE. Trimming took 4 bases from V and 5 from J, leaving 15 bases between them. CDR3 length: 14 residues. Here the CDR3 DNA reads TGTGCCAGCAGCCGAAGACTTACCCAATATGGCTACACCTTC. Its translation is CASSRRLTQYGYTF.

The rearrangement joins TRBV7-2 to TRBJ1-5; tentatively, D is TRBD1 (5 bases). Germline V gives CDR1 SGHTA, CDR2 FQGNSA. V dropped 1 base and J dropped 7 bases, with 8 bases sitting between them. This CDR3 has 13 residues. In DNA form, the CDR3 reads TGTGCCAGCAGCTTAGAGGGGTTGCAGCCCCAGCATTTT. Amino acids: CASSLEGLQPQHF. Filled out from reference TRBV7-2 and TRBJ1-5, the complete variable domain reads GAGVSQSPSNKVTEKGKDVELRCDPISGHTALYWYRQSLGQGLEFLIYFQGNSAPDKSGLPSDRFSAERTGGSVSTLTIQRTQQEDSAVYLCASSLEGLQPQHFGDGTRLSIL.

Details on this clone: A junction end diverges from the germline sequence, so it may reflect a read error. The rearrangement links TRBV6-5 to TRBJ2-7; TRBD2 aligns across 9 bases. This CDR3 is built from 13 residues. Germline CDR1 and CDR2: MNHEY and SVGAGI. CDR3 sequence reads: CASKGVAGDEQCF. The CDR3 nucleotides read TGTGCCAGCAAAGGGGTAGCGGGAGACGAGCAGTGCTTC.

The CDR3 DNA reads as TGTGCCAGCAGCTCGCCCGGGGGGCGGACTGAAGCTTTCTTT. Protein product: CASSSPGGRTEAFF. V is TRBV7-6 and J is TRBJ1-1, with a possible D match to TRBD1 (6 bases). The CDR3 has 14 residues. The V gene's germline CDR1 is SGHVS and CDR2 FNYEAQ. V was cut by 4 bases and J by 5 bases, with 14 bases left in between.

This clone was seen a few times. The V call is TRBV2, the J call TRBJ1-4, with D perhaps matching TRBD1 (5 bases). Germline CDR1 reads SNHLY; CDR2 reads FYNNEI. V was trimmed by 3 bases and J by 8 bases, leaving 16 bases between them. CDR3 length: 15 residues. CDR3 in amino acids: CASSDLGTAGEKLFF. Here the CDR3 DNA reads TGTGCCAGCAGTGATTTGGGGACGGCGGGGGAAAAACTGTTTTTT.

This clone has just a few counts. The CDR3 DNA reads as TGTGCCAGCAGTGGGGCTAGCGACACCGGGGAGCTGTTTTTT. Protein: CASSGASDTGELFF. The chain has TRBV6-1 and TRBJ2-2; a weak D match, TRBD2 (6 bases). Trimming stripped 4 bases from V and 3 bases from J, with 9 bases between. Germline V gene sequence: CDR1 MNHNS, CDR2 SASEGT. This CDR3 spans 14 amino acids.